Below, 18 T cell receptor beta chains from the same sample are listed, as sequenced in a study of Graves' ophthalmopathy and Graves' hyperthyroidism. Transcripts of RNA were the source for amplifying TCR beta CDR3 regions. Scientists carried out first-round RT-PCR using HTBI primers and then a second-round multiplex PCR. TCRdb used MiXCR to reprocess the multiplex PCR reads, holding one entry per CDR3 protein. The sample contains roughly 1.1 million distinct CDR3 sequences, 35% to 45% of which appear only once. Sequences were obtained from peripheral blood or thyroid tissue (not recorded which). The receptor source for this set is an adult man with Graves' hyperthyroidism.

Concerning this clonotype itself: This sequence may be a read error, since a much larger clone differs from it by one base. V usage is TRBV9 and J usage is TRBJ2-5, with TRBD1 as a possible D gene (6 bases). CDR3 size: 14 residues. V lost 0 bases and J lost 1, with 7 bases in between. The germline CDR1 and CDR2 sequences are SGDLS and YYNGEE. The CDR3 here is CASSVGDIQETQYF. Here the CDR3 DNA reads TGTGCCAGCAGCGTAGGGGACATCCAAGAGACCCAGTACTTC. The variable domain in full, with the rest retrieved from reference TRBV9 and TRBJ2-5, is DSGVTQTPKHLITATGQRVTLRCSPRSGDLSVYWYQQSLDQGLQFLIQYYNGEERAKGNILERFSAQQFPDLHSELNLSSLELGDSALYFCASSVGDIQETQYFGPGTRLLVL.

The chain is built from TRBV7-2 and TRBJ2-7, with 7 bases identical to TRBD2. This CDR3 is 13 amino acids long. CDR1 is SGHTA and CDR2 is FQGNSA in the germline V gene. V trimming: 10 bases; J trimming: 7 bases; junction bases outside the gene matches: 13. The CDR3 DNA follows: TGTGCCACCGCTTTGGCGGGAGTCCGGGAGCAGTACTTC. Translated, it gives CATALAGVREQYF.

V gene TRBV15 combines with J gene TRBJ2-7; D perhaps matches TRBD1 (6 bases). There are 15 residues in the CDR3. V lost 1 base and J 3 bases, leaving 13 bases between the germline ends. Germline lookup yields CDR1 LNHNV and CDR2 YYDKDF (reference sequence). The CDR3 nucleotides read TGTGCCACCAGCAGAGGAGAGACAGGCGACTACGAGCAGTACTTC. Amino acids: CATSRGETGDYEQYF.

This clonotype was seen more than once but under ten times. The rearrangement joins TRBV5-1 to TRBJ2-2; either TRBD1 or TRBD2 may fit D (6 bases each). V was pared by 7 bases and J by 6 bases, with 19 bases between. The CDR3 has 15 amino acids. Germline V lookup: CDR1 SGHRS, CDR2 YFSETQ. The CDR3 reads CASAGGPRSAGELFF. CDR3 bases: TGCGCCAGCGCTGGGGGGCCGAGGTCGGCCGGGGAGCTGTTTTTT.

This clonotype was counted at least ten times. The rearrangement uses TRBV2 and TRBJ1-1; D unresolved. Germline-derived CDR1 and CDR2 are SNHLY and FYNNEI. V dropped 8 bases and J dropped 5 bases, with 12 bases sitting between them. The CDR3 runs 12 residues. The CDR3 nucleotides are TGTGCCAGCTCCGAATGGGAGACTGAAGCTTTCTTT. Translation: CASSEWETEAFF.

This rearrangement joins TRBV10-2 to TRBJ2-3, with TRBD2 matching over 9 bases. V lost 1 base to trimming and J lost 6 bases; unmatched junction nucleotides: 11. CDR3 length: 17 residues. Germline V gene data show CDR1 as WSHSY and CDR2 as SAAADI. CDR3: CASSEWGSGGPEDTQYF. In DNA form, the CDR3 reads TGCGCCAGCAGTGAGTGGGGGAGCGGGGGGCCGGAGGATACGCAGTATTTT.

This clonotype was detected a few times. V is TRBV19 and J is TRBJ1-2, with 8 bases fitting TRBD1. Unmatched junction bases numbered 8, after V lost 4 bases and J lost 4 bases. The germline CDR1 and CDR2 sequences are LNHDA and SQIVND (reference sequence). The CDR3 extends over 15 amino acids. The DNA of the CDR3 is TGTGCCAGTAGTACAAGGGACAGGATTATCTATGGCTACACCTTC. Amino acids: CASSTRDRIIYGYTF.

This clonotype turned up a few times. The chain is built from TRBV14 and TRBJ2-7; D possibly matches TRBD1 or TRBD2 (5 bases each). Germline-derived CDR1 and CDR2 are SGHDN and FVKESK. This CDR3 comprises 15 residues. V was shortened by 1 base and J by 1 base, with 11 bases between the two germline ends. The CDR3 reads CASSQAPGGSYEQYF. The CDR3 nucleotides are TGTGCCAGCAGCCAAGCCCCTGGGGGTTCCTACGAGCAGTACTTC.

Remarks on this clonotype: One base away lies a much larger clone, so this may be a sequencing read error. The chain uses TRBV20-1 and TRBJ1-5; no definite D call. The CDR3 loop spans 13 amino acids. The V end lost 3 bases, the J end lost 5 bases, and 11 bases lay between the germline ends. The germline gives CDR1 DFQATT, CDR2 SNEGSKA (reference sequence). The CDR3, as DNA: TGCAGTGCTAGGACGCGGAGCGATCAGCCCCAGCATTTT. Its protein is CSARTRSDQPQHF.

This clonotype was counted many times. The rearrangement joins TRBV19 to TRBJ2-5; 10 bases align to TRBD2. Germline V gene data show CDR1 as LNHDA and CDR2 as SQIVND (reference sequence). V lost 5 bases, J lost 2 bases, and 5 bases stayed unmatched. This CDR3 is 15 amino acids long. The CDR3 is CASSPGLAEQETQYF. CDR3 DNA sequence: TGTGCCAGTAGTCCCGGACTAGCGGAACAAGAGACCCAGTACTTC.

The rearrangement joins TRBV29-1 to TRBJ1-2; the D gene is possibly TRBD1 (6 bases). The CDR3 has 11 residues. Per the germline V gene, CDR1 is SQVTM and CDR2 is ANQGSEA. Trimming cost V 5 bases and J 8 bases, with 12 bases left between them. The CDR3 region is CSVTRDIGYTF. Written as DNA, the CDR3 is TGCAGCGTTACAAGGGACATAGGCTACACCTTC. Based on the CDR3 plus reference TRBV29-1 and TRBJ1-2, the full variable domain is SAVISQKPSRDICQRGTSLTIQCQVDSQVTMMFWYRQQPGQSLTLIATANQGSEATYESGFVIDKFPISRPNLTFSTLTVSNMSPEDSSIYLCSVTRDIGYTFGSGTRLTVV.

The chain recombines TRBV25-1 with TRBJ2-7, with 11 nucleotides matching TRBD2. CDR3 length: 17 amino acids. Germline CDR1 and CDR2: MGHDK and SYGVNS. V gave up 6 bases and J gave up 5 bases; unmatched junction bases: 15. The DNA for the CDR3 is TGTGCCAGCAGCTTGTCCCGACTAGCGGGACCCGAGGACGAGCAGTACTTC. It encodes CASSLSRLAGPEDEQYF.

The V and J genes are TRBV19 and TRBJ2-5; D gene uncertain. CDR3 length: 13 amino acids. The germline V gene encodes CDR1 LNHDA and CDR2 SQIVND (reference sequence). The V end was cut by 3 bases, the J end by 0 bases, with 5 bases between. The CDR3: CASSMVNQETQYF. The DNA for the CDR3 is TGTGCCAGTAGTATGGTCAACCAAGAGACCCAGTACTTC. The full variable domain, with the rest looked up from reference TRBV19 and TRBJ2-5, is DGGITQSPKYLFRKEGQNVTLSCEQNLNHDAMYWYRQDPGQGLRLIYYSQIVNDFQKGDIAEGYSVSREKKESFPLTVTSAQKNPTAFYLCASSMVNQETQYFGPGTRLLVL.

This chain links TRBV9 with TRBJ2-7; the match to TRBD2 covers 7 bases. Germline V lookup: CDR1 SGDLS, CDR2 YYNGEE. The length of the CDR3 is 14 residues. J gave up 0 bases and V 3 bases, and 3 bases lay outside the gene matches. The CDR3 sequence: CASSDGGNSYEQYF. CDR3 sequence (DNA): TGTGCCAGCAGCGACGGGGGGAACTCCTACGAGCAGTACTTC.

This clonotype was recorded only once. This rearrangement joins TRBV2 to TRBJ2-7; D is perhaps TRBD1 (6 bases). CDR1 is SNHLY, CDR2 FYNNEI, per germline. V was pared by 7 bases and J by 5 bases, with 15 bases between. The CDR3 has 13 amino acids. CDR3 protein: CASNPQGRHEQYF. Here the CDR3 DNA reads TGTGCCAGCAATCCACAGGGCCGTCACGAGCAGTACTTC.

The table lists this clonotype with many counts. The V and J genes are TRBV7-9 and TRBJ2-7; the D is unclear. Trimming removed 5 bases at V and 5 bases at J, with 22 bases between. Germline lookup yields CDR1 SEHNR and CDR2 FQNEAQ (reference sequence). The CDR3 consists of 16 residues. CDR3 protein: CASSPSPRRANDEQYF. In DNA, the CDR3 is TGTGCCAGCAGCCCCTCACCCCGGCGAGCCAACGACGAGCAGTACTTC. Using reference TRBV7-9 and TRBJ2-7 for the parts outside the CDR3, the full variable domain is DTGVSQNPRHKITKRGQNVTFRCDPISEHNRLYWYRQTLGQGPEFLTYFQNEAQLEKSRLLSDRFSAERPKGSFSTLEIQRTEQGDSAMYLCASSPSPRRANDEQYFGPGTRLTVT.

This clonotype appeared many times. This chain joins TRBV7-2 and TRBJ1-1; the D is unclear. The CDR3 has 15 residues. Between the trimmed V and J ends, which lost 5 bases and 0 bases, there was a span of 13 bases. Germline loops: CDR1 SGHTA, CDR2 FQGNSA. DNA of the CDR3: TGTGCCAGCAGCCTCGGACGGATCATGAACACTGAAGCTTTCTTT. The encoded protein is CASSLGRIMNTEAFF.

Many counts were recorded for this clonotype. This chain joins TRBV19 and TRBJ1-1; TRBD1 agrees at 7 bases. This CDR3 has 14 amino acids. Looked up from germline, CDR1 is LNHDA and CDR2 is SQIVND (reference sequence). J was trimmed by 2 bases and V by 4 bases; bases with no gene match: 4. This chain's CDR3 is CASSNDRVNTEAFF. CDR3 bases: TGTGCCAGTAGTAACGACAGGGTTAACACTGAAGCTTTCTTT.